This passage covers 4 T cell receptor beta chains from one sample sequenced in a study of PD-L1 blockade in urothelial cancer. Regarding time point: pretreatment peripheral blood. The assay was immunoSEQ multiplex PCR, and TCRdb's table has in-frame clones only and misses some. The sample contains approximately 67,000 clones, around 87% of which appear only once. The source was PBMCs, collected around atezolizumab (anti-PD-L1) treatment. The receptors were sampled from a man in his 60s with urothelial cancer.

This clone was seen once. The chain combines TRBV9 with TRBJ2-7; D uncertain. Trimming pared 0 bases from V and 0 bases from J, leaving 7 bases between. The CDR3 has 14 amino acids. CDR1 SGDLS and CDR2 YYNGEE come from the germline V gene. The CDR3 DNA follows: TGTGCCAGCAGCGTAGAAGAGAGCTCCTACGAGCAGTACTTC. It yields the protein CASSVEESSYEQYF. Variable domain in full (rest from reference TRBV9 and TRBJ2-7): DSGVTQTPKHLITATGQRVTLRCSPRSGDLSVYWYQQSLDQGLQFLIQYYNGEERAKGNILERFSAQQFPDLHSELNLSSLELGDSALYFCASSVEESSYEQYFGPGTRLTVT.

The DNA of the CDR3 is TGTGCCAGCAGAGGGCCAGGGTATGAGACCCAGTACTTC. It yields the protein CASRGPGYETQYF. This chain links TRBV6-5 with TRBJ2-5; TRBD1 is a possible D gene (5 bases). Germline CDR1 MNHEY, CDR2 SVGAGI. The V end lost 6 bases, the J end lost 5 bases, and 13 bases lay between the germline ends. This CDR3 region has 13 residues.

The rearrangement uses TRBV9 and TRBJ2-6; D might be TRBD1 (5 bases). CDR1 and CDR2 (germline): SGDLS, YYNGEE. V shed 1 base and J shed 0 bases, with 17 bases lying between them. The CDR3 length is 19 residues. The CDR3 region has the DNA TGTGCCAGCAGCGTAAATAACAGGCACCTCTACTCTGGGGCCAACGTCCTGACTTTC. Residues: CASSVNNRHLYSGANVLTF.

This clone was counted once. The genes are TRBV27 and TRBJ2-1; 9 nucleotides line up with TRBD1. The junction had 12 bases not matched to a gene; V was cut back by 6 bases and J by 12 bases. Germline CDR1 and CDR2: MNHEY and SMNVEV (reference sequence). The CDR3 is 14 amino acids. CDR3 protein: CASRATGGLFGQFF. CDR3 sequence (DNA): TGTGCCAGCAGAGCGACAGGGGGTCTGTTTGGGCAGTTCTTC.